This T cell receptor beta chain emerged from a study of blood T cell repertoires in COVID-19. Study-level information: The origin of the acute and convalescent COVID-19 samples was the United States, Italy and Spain. T cells, B-cell-depleted T cells, or PBMCs provided the cDNA or gDNA that served as material.

Original processing methods: The authors estimated nucleated cell counts from reference gene primer amplification. Repertoires were generated with immunoSEQ multiplex PCR, while TCRdb's copy carries only in-frame clones and drops some. The V and J calls and clone size come from that table; D and trimming were worked out from the DNA. The table has approximately 260,000 clones, about 80% seen once. CDR1 and CDR2 from the germline V gene are MDHEN and SYDVKM. J gave up 3 bases and V 3 bases, and 4 bases lay outside the gene matches. The CDR3 is made up of 14 amino acids. This TCR was sampled from a woman aged 80 or older with active or convalescent COVID-19. Sequencing was performed on peripheral blood. The rearrangement uses TRBV28 and TRBJ2-7; 8 nucleotides align to TRBD1. CDR3 sequence (DNA): TGTGCCAGCAGTTTGACAGGGGCGATCTACGAGCAGTACTTC. Its translation: CASSLTGAIYEQYF.